Listed below are T cell receptor beta chains from one sample, sequenced in a study of T cell responses to AZD1222 COVID-19 vaccine. Data came from immunoSEQ multiplex PCR; TCRdb stores just in-frame clones and leaves some out. This table holds 110,000 or so clones, roughly 90% found once. This specimen was peripheral blood, taken on day 0 of AZD1222 vaccination. These TCRs come from an adult in good health. The CDR3 runs from the conserved cysteine through the conserved F or W. A D gene is named only where the DNA matches it firmly. Clone size is not always given. Where it is, it says once, few, many or a class for expanded clones.

CDR3nt | CDR3aa | abundance | j_gene | d_gene | v_gene
TGTGCCAGCAGTTTGGCAGGGGGGGCATCCTACGAGCAGTACTTC | CASSLAGGASYEQYF | - | TRBJ2-7 | - | TRBV2
TGCGCCAGCAGCCAAGGACAGGGGTTGCCCACTGAAGCTTTCTTT | CASSQGQGLPTEAFF | - | TRBJ1-1 | TRBD1 | TRBV4-1
TGTGCCAGCAGTTATGGACAGTATGAAAAACTGTTTTTT | CASSYGQYEKLFF | - | TRBJ1-4 | - | TRBV6-2/TRBV6-3
TGTGCCAGCAGCGTACTTGCCATCGGGGAGCTGTTTTTT | CASSVLAIGELFF | - | TRBJ2-2 | - | TRBV7-9
TGTGCCAGCAGTTACGGGACTAGCCCAACCGGGGAGCTGTTTTTT | CASSYGTSPTGELFF | - | TRBJ2-2 | TRBD2 | TRBV6-2/TRBV6-3
TGTGCCAGCAGCCAAGAGGAGCGGGGGTCCTACGAGCAGTACTTC | CASSQEERGSYEQYF | - | TRBJ2-7 | TRBD2 | TRBV3-1/TRBV3-2
TGCAGTGCTAGTGAGCAGGGGGCTGGGTACGAGCAGTACTTC | CSASEQGAGYEQYF | - | TRBJ2-7 | TRBD1 | TRBV20-1
TGTGCCAGCTTTGCCGGGGGCTTTGGCTACACCTTC | CASFAGGFGYTF | - | TRBJ1-2 | - | TRBV13
TGTGCCAGCAGCTTCCGGTCAGCGAACACCGGGGAGCTGTTTTTT | CASSFRSANTGELFF | - | TRBJ2-2 | - | TRBV5-8
TGTGCCAGCAGTCCACAGGGGACCCCTCGAGGCGAGCAGTACTTC | CASSPQGTPRGEQYF | once | TRBJ2-7 | TRBD1 | TRBV27
TGCGCCAGCAGCCAAGCCGGGACTAGCGGGAGCGGGTTGAGCAATGAGCAGTTCTTC | CASSQAGTSGSGLSNEQFF | few | TRBJ2-1 | TRBD2 | TRBV4-3
TGTGCCATCAGCGGACTAGCGGGGGGGAAAGAGACCCAGTACTTC | CAISGLAGGKETQYF | - | TRBJ2-5 | TRBD2 | TRBV10-3
TGTGCCACCAGCTCACGGCAGGGGAACTACAATGAGCAGTTCTTC | CATSSRQGNYNEQFF | - | TRBJ2-1 | - | TRBV24-1
TGTGCCAGCAGCAAAGCTGGAGTACGTAGGCGTCTTAACGAGCAGTACTTC | CASSKAGVRRRLNEQYF | - | TRBJ2-7 | - | TRBV21-1
TGTGCCAGCAGTCCGAGGGAGTACTATAATTCACCCCTCCACTTT | CASSPREYYNSPLHF | - | TRBJ1-6 | - | TRBV27
TGCGCCAGCAGCTTTCAACCCTCCTTAGGAGACACTGAAGCTTTCTTT | CASSFQPSLGDTEAFF | - | TRBJ1-1 | - | TRBV4-1
TGTGCCAGTCAGGGAGGCACCTACGAGCAGTACTTC | CASQGGTYEQYF | - | TRBJ2-7 | - | TRBV19
TGTGCCAGCAGCTCGGACAGGGCACGGACAGATACGCAGTATTTT | CASSSDRARTDTQYF | once | TRBJ2-3 | TRBD1 | TRBV5-4
TGTGCCAGCAGCGGTTACACTGAAGCTTTCTTT | CASSGYTEAFF | - | TRBJ1-1 | - | TRBV14
TGTGCCAGCAGTTACTCGGGGGTAAGGGAAGCTTTCTTT | CASSYSGVREAFF | few | TRBJ1-1 | - | TRBV6-5
TGTGCCACCGGGGGCGGGGCAGATACGCAGTATTTT | CATGGGADTQYF | - | TRBJ2-3 | - | TRBV10-3
TGCAGCGTCGCCGGGACTAGCGGGAGACTAGTGGAAGAGACCCAGTACTTC | CSVAGTSGRLVEETQYF | - | TRBJ2-5 | TRBD2 | TRBV29-1
TGTGCCAGCAGCTTGGACCGTCAGCCCCAGCATTTT | CASSLDRQPQHF | - | TRBJ1-5 | - | TRBV5-4
TGCGCCAGCAGCTTGGCCGGGTCGTCACCCCTCCACTTT | CASSLAGSSPLHF | - | TRBJ1-6 | - | TRBV5-1
TGTGCCAGCTCACCAAGAGGGGAGACCACTGAAGCTTTCTTT | CASSPRGETTEAFF | - | TRBJ1-1 | - | TRBV18
TGTGCCAGCAGCTTGGAGGGGATAGCCAAAAACATTCAGTACTTC | CASSLEGIAKNIQYF | - | TRBJ2-4 | - | TRBV5-6
TGCGCCAGCAGCTTGGCTCCGGCGGGAAAGGACAATGAGCAGTTCTTC | CASSLAPAGKDNEQFF | - | TRBJ2-1 | - | TRBV5-1
TGTGCCAGCAGTATGGCAGATACGCAGTATTTT | CASSMADTQYF | - | TRBJ2-3 | - | TRBV6-5
TGTGCCAGCAGCCAAGATCCCCTAGCCGGAGATACGCAGTATTTT | CASSQDPLAGDTQYF | - | TRBJ2-3 | - | TRBV3-1/TRBV3-2
TGTGCCAGCAGTCCCGGACTTTCACGGAATTCACCCCTCCACTTT | CASSPGLSRNSPLHF | once | TRBJ1-6 | - | TRBV2
TGCGCCAGCAGCTTGGAGGGACAGGGGAGTGAAAAACTGTTTTTT | CASSLEGQGSEKLFF | - | TRBJ1-4 | TRBD1 | TRBV5-1
TGTGCCAGTAGTATCCGCAGGGGAGGGAGCAATCAGCCCCAGCATTTT | CASSIRRGGSNQPQHF | - | TRBJ1-5 | - | TRBV19
TGTGCCAGCAGTTCCCAGGGGTTGGCTAACTATGGCTACACCTTC | CASSSQGLANYGYTF | - | TRBJ1-2 | - | TRBV28
TGTGCCAGCAGCCGGTCTACCACAGATACGCAGTATTTT | CASSRSTTDTQYF | - | TRBJ2-3 | - | TRBV12-3/TRBV12-4
TGTGCCAGCAGGCCGGGGGGGAACACTGAAGCTTTCTTT | CASRPGGNTEAFF | once | TRBJ1-1 | - | TRBV6-1
TGTGCCAGCAGCTACACTCGGACAGGGAGCAATGAGCAGTTCTTC | CASSYTRTGSNEQFF | - | TRBJ2-1 | TRBD1 | TRBV11-2
TGCAGCGCTATAACAGGGGTGGGTGGCTACACCTTC | CSAITGVGGYTF | - | TRBJ1-2 | TRBD1 | TRBV29-1
TGTGCCAGTACCTACCTTTGGGAACTCGGGACCGGGGAGCTGTTTTTT | CASTYLWELGTGELFF | - | TRBJ2-2 | - | TRBV19
TGTGCCAGCAGCTTACGTTATAATGAAAAACTGTTTTTT | CASSLRYNEKLFF | - | TRBJ1-4 | - | TRBV7-6
TGTGCCAGCAGCTCCACTGGAGGCCCCTACAATGAGCAGTTCTTC | CASSSTGGPYNEQFF | - | TRBJ2-1 | - | TRBV7-2
TGCAGCGTTGTTCAGGGTACAGCCAAAAACATTCAGTACTTC | CSVVQGTAKNIQYF | few | TRBJ2-4 | - | TRBV29-1
TGTGCCAGCAGTGAGGGGACGGGTAACTCCTACGAGCAGTACTTC | CASSEGTGNSYEQYF | - | TRBJ2-7 | - | TRBV2
TGTGCCAGTAGTAGACTAGCGGGCTACAATGAGCAGTTCTTC | CASSRLAGYNEQFF | - | TRBJ2-1 | TRBD2 | TRBV19
TGTGCCAGTAGTCCCCGCTCCGGGACAGCTCGCGGCTACACCTTC | CASSPRSGTARGYTF | - | TRBJ1-2 | TRBD1 | TRBV19
TGTGCCAGCAGTTTTACAGTAAATCAGCCCCAGCATTTT | CASSFTVNQPQHF | - | TRBJ1-5 | - | TRBV28
TGCGCCAGCAGCCAAGTGAACAGGGGCAACGAGCAGTACTTC | CASSQVNRGNEQYF | - | TRBJ2-7 | TRBD1 | TRBV4-1
TGCGCCAGCAGCCATAACAGGATGAACACTGAAGCTTTCTTT | CASSHNRMNTEAFF | - | TRBJ1-1 | - | TRBV4-1
TGTGCCAGCAAATCTGGGGCCAATCAGCCCCAGCATTTT | CASKSGANQPQHF | - | TRBJ1-5 | - | TRBV12-3/TRBV12-4
TGTGCCAGCTCACCCCTCCGGGGTGGGGGGGCTGGGGCCAACGTCCTGACTTTC | CASSPLRGGGAGANVLTF | - | TRBJ2-6 | TRBD2 | TRBV18
TGTGCCAGCAGCTTGGGGGAAGTGAGCACAGATACGCAGTATTTT | CASSLGEVSTDTQYF | - | TRBJ2-3 | - | TRBV11-3
TGTGCCAGCACTAAGGGGGACGCGGGGGGTTGGCAGTTCTTC | CASTKGDAGGWQFF | - | TRBJ2-1 | TRBD2 | TRBV6-5
TGTGCCAGCAGTTGGGATCGTTGGCAGCCCCAGCATTTT | CASSWDRWQPQHF | - | TRBJ1-5 | - | TRBV6-5